Listed below are T cell receptor beta chains from one sample, sequenced in a study of shared clonotypes between healthy human individuals. The data were produced by immunoSEQ multiplex PCR, yet TCRdb's version contains in-frame clones alone and is incomplete. The profile covers about half a million clones, with roughly 80% appearing a single time and more than 9.5% taken by the ten largest. The material sequenced was PBMCs. The receptors were gathered from a woman in her thirties or forties in good health. Some clones in this sample may be carry-over from other donors' samples. Each CDR3 is given with its conserved first and last residue. D genes are given only for firm matches. Some rows mark clone size as missing; the rest say once, few, many or name a class of expanded clone.

TRBV7-9	NA	TRBJ1-2	NA	TGTGCCAGCAGCTCACAGCTATTACGGACCCCAAACTATGGCTACACCTTC	CASSSQLLRTPNYGYTF
TRBV5-1	NA	TRBJ2-5	NA	TGCGCCAGCAGCTTGGGGTCCGAGAAGACCCAGTACTTC	CASSLGSEKTQYF
TRBV10-2	NA	TRBJ2-7	NA	TGCGCCAGCAGACGGGGGAGATCCTACGAGCAGTACTTC	CASRRGRSYEQYF
TRBV27	TRBD2	TRBJ2-3	NA	TGTGCCAGCAACCGACTAGCGGGACTCACAGATACGCAGTATTTT	CASNRLAGLTDTQYF
TRBV5-1	NA	TRBJ2-7	few	TGCGCCAGCAGCTTGGGGATCACGCTTCTGGAGCAGTACTTC	CASSLGITLLEQYF
TRBV4-1	TRBD1	TRBJ2-3	NA	TGCGCCAGCAGCCATGGGGACAGGGGAGGGGATACGCAGTATTTT	CASSHGDRGGDTQYF
TRBV5-1	NA	TRBJ1-2	NA	TGCGCCAGCAGCCAGTGGGGCGGCGACTATGGCTACACCTTC	CASSQWGGDYGYTF
TRBV9	NA	TRBJ2-3	NA	TGTGCCAGCAGCGACGGGACCCTCACAGATACGCAGTATTTT	CASSDGTLTDTQYF
TRBV29-1	NA	TRBJ1-1	NA	TGCAGCGTTGTCCAGACGAACACTGAAGCTTTCTTT	CSVVQTNTEAFF
TRBV28	NA	TRBJ2-2	NA	TGTGCCAGCCAAACCCCCCCCGGGGAGCTGTTTTTT	CASQTPPGELFF
TRBV6-6	NA	TRBJ2-1	NA	TGTGCCAGCACAAGGGACGGAAGCTCCTACAATGAGCAGTTCTTC	CASTRDGSSYNEQFF
TRBV2	TRBD1	TRBJ1-4	once	TGTGCCAGCACCAACCGGGACAGCGGAGAAAAACTGTTTTTT	CASTNRDSGEKLFF
TRBV7-9	TRBD2	TRBJ2-7	few	TGTGCCAGCAGCCCCATACCGGGACTAGCGAAGGGTGGCGAGCAGTACTTC	CASSPIPGLAKGGEQYF
TRBV5-1	TRBD1	TRBJ2-7	NA	TGCGCCAGCAGCCCGGGACAGGGTGGCGAGCAGTACTTC	CASSPGQGGEQYF
TRBV29-1	NA	TRBJ1-1	once	TGCAGCGTTGATGGTAGTGTTGCTGAAGCTTTCTTT	CSVDGSVAEAFF
TRBV11-3	NA	TRBJ2-3	few	TGTGCCAGCAGCTTAGGTGGGCAGGAGCCCGGCACAGATACGCAGTATTTT	CASSLGGQEPGTDTQYF
TRBV5-4	TRBD2	TRBJ2-1	many	TGTGCCAGCAGTTATAGCGGGAGGATCGTTGAGCAGTTCTTC	CASSYSGRIVEQFF
TRBV7-8	TRBD2	TRBJ2-5	NA	TGTGCCAGCAGCTCCCCCCGACTAGCGGTGGGGGTGGAGACCCAGTACTTC	CASSSPRLAVGVETQYF
TRBV7-2	NA	TRBJ2-3	NA	TGTGCCAGCAGCTTATCCGGGACACCGTCCACAGATACGCAGTATTTT	CASSLSGTPSTDTQYF
TRBV11-1	TRBD1	TRBJ1-1	NA	TGTGCCAGCAGCTTTCGCCGGACAGGGGGCAAACAAGCTGAAGCTTTCTTT	CASSFRRTGGKQAEAFF
TRBV14	TRBD2	TRBJ2-3	NA	TGTGCCAGCAGCGCGGGACTAGCTCTGCAGTATTTT	CASSAGLALQYF
TRBV19	TRBD1	TRBJ2-1	NA	TGTGCCAGTAGTCGCCCGGGACAGGCTCCCCTTGAGCAGTTCTTC	CASSRPGQAPLEQFF
TRBV18	NA	TRBJ1-1	NA	TGTGCCAGCTCCCCTGCTTTGTACACTGAAGCTTTCTTT	CASSPALYTEAFF
TRBV7-9	NA	TRBJ1-2	NA	TGTGCCAGCAGCGAACAGGGTATTTTGGGCTATGGCTACACCTTC	CASSEQGILGYGYTF
TRBV28	NA	TRBJ2-7	NA	TGTGCCAGCAGTTACCCGGGACGCTCCTACGAGCAGTACTTC	CASSYPGRSYEQYF
TRBV7-2	TRBD1	TRBJ1-4	few	TGTGCCAGCAGCTTAGCGCCGCAGGGGGTAGCGGAAAAACTGTTTTTT	CASSLAPQGVAEKLFF
TRBV28	TRBD1	TRBJ1-1	NA	TGTGCCAGCAGTTTAGGGACAGGGGCCTCCTTCTGGACTGAAGCTTTCTTT	CASSLGTGASFWTEAFF
TRBV28	TRBD2	TRBJ2-7	NA	TGTGCCAGCAGTTTTTCGATTAGCGGGAGTACAGACGAGCAGTACTTC	CASSFSISGSTDEQYF
TRBV6-6	NA	TRBJ2-5	NA	TGTGCCAGCAGTAAGACGGACGCCCAAGAGACCCAGTACTTC	CASSKTDAQETQYF
TRBV25-1	NA	TRBJ2-5	NA	TGTGCCAGCAGTGAATTAGACAGCCTAATTGGCGGCCAGTACTTC	CASSELDSLIGGQYF
TRBV30	NA	TRBJ1-2	NA	TGTGCCTGGACGGATTATGTCAGCGGGCGTGGCTACACCTTC	CAWTDYVSGRGYTF
TRBV5-6	NA	TRBJ2-7	many	TGTGCCAGCAGCTTGGGAAGGGGGTTCGTCTCCTACGAGCAGTACTTC	CASSLGRGFVSYEQYF
TRBV2	TRBD1	TRBJ1-1	NA	TGTGCCAGCAGTGAACGGGACAGGGGGCTCACTGAAGCTTTCTTT	CASSERDRGLTEAFF
TRBV7-8	TRBD1	TRBJ2-7	many	TGTGCCAGCAGCTCGGGAAGCACACAGGGGAGAACCTACGAGCAGTACTTC	CASSSGSTQGRTYEQYF
TRBV21-1	NA	TRBJ1-2	NA	TGTGCCAGCAGCAAAGCGCTAGCCCGAAACTATGGCTACACCTTC	CASSKALARNYGYTF
TRBV27	NA	TRBJ1-1	NA	TGTGCCAGCAGTTTACAGGGGCAGGCGAACACTGAAGCTTTCTTT	CASSLQGQANTEAFF
TRBV28	NA	TRBJ1-5	NA	TGTGCCAGCAGTTTCAGGGGAGGTCAGCCCCAGCATTTT	CASSFRGGQPQHF
TRBV11-2	TRBD1	TRBJ1-2	NA	TGTGCCAGCAGCTCGGACAGGGGATTCGGCTACACCTTC	CASSSDRGFGYTF
TRBV23-1	TRBD1	TRBJ2-4	NA	TGCGCCAGCAGTCGCAGGGGGTTTGGAGCCAAAAACATTCAGTACTTC	CASSRRGFGAKNIQYF
TRBV27	NA	TRBJ1-1	NA	TGTGCCAGCATGAGCTACACTGAAGCTTTCTTT	CASMSYTEAFF
TRBV7-2	TRBD2	TRBJ2-7	NA	TGTGCCAGCAGCTTACGGGGACTAGCCCGGGCCTCCTACGAGCAGTACTTC	CASSLRGLARASYEQYF
TRBV5-4	NA	TRBJ2-7	NA	TGTGCCAGCAGTCAACCGGGACCTCGCTACGAGCAGTACTTC	CASSQPGPRYEQYF
TRBV28	TRBD2	TRBJ2-7	NA	TGTGCCAGCACCCCAGGTTTCCTAGCGGGGCTTGAGCAGTACTTC	CASTPGFLAGLEQYF
TRBV4-1	NA	TRBJ2-5	few	TGCGCCAGCAGCCAAGTCACAGGGTGGCAAGAGACCCAGTACTTC	CASSQVTGWQETQYF
TRBV5-1	NA	TRBJ2-1	few	TGCGCCAGCAGCTTGGAGACAGGATTCTCCTACAATGAGCAGTTCTTC	CASSLETGFSYNEQFF
TRBV5-1	TRBD2	TRBJ2-3	many	TGCGCCAGCAGCTTGGAACGTAGCGGGAGAGGGGATACGCAGTATTTT	CASSLERSGRGDTQYF
TRBV5-1	TRBD2	TRBJ2-1	NA	TGCGCCAGCAGCTGGGCTAGCGGGAACAATGAGCAGTTCTTC	CASSWASGNNEQFF
TRBV5-6	NA	TRBJ2-2	NA	TGTGCCAGCAGCTTGGTGGCTGGCGGGGAGCTGTTTTTT	CASSLVAGGELFF
TRBV2	NA	TRBJ1-1	NA	TGTGCCAGCAGTGAAGCTGGGGGTGAAGCTTTCTTT	CASSEAGGEAFF
TRBV5-6	TRBD2	TRBJ2-3	NA	TGTGCCAGCAGCTTCGGACTAGCGGGAGACGCAGATACGCAGTATTTT	CASSFGLAGDADTQYF
TRBV18	NA	TRBJ2-1	NA	TGTGCCAGCTCACCCCAACGGGATGAGCAGTTCTTC	CASSPQRDEQFF